The TCR beta chain under discussion was sequenced for a study of OX40 agonist ivuxolimab in advanced cancers. In the study overall: Allowance was made for prior anti-PD-1, anti-PD-L1 or anti-CTLA-4 therapy, and 35% to 40% had some.

Points from the study as a whole: At 0.1 to 3.0 mg/kg, clonal expansion of CD4+ and CD8+ blood T cells had occurred by week 6.

A note on this clone: Its antigen is still unknown.

The method was immunoSEQ multiplex PCR; TCRdb's version includes in-frame clones alone and lacks a portion of them. This table has some 82,000 clones, over 75% appearing once. V lost 6 bases, J lost 5 bases, and 6 bases stayed unmatched. Germline V CDR1 and CDR2: KGHSH, LQKENI. The CDR3 sequence is 15 residues long. Sequences were derived from CD4+ or CD8+ T cells sorted from blood, sampled in a trial of the OX40 agonist ivuxolimab. The chain links TRBV18 to TRBJ2-2, with 10 positions matching TRBD2. The source is an adult with an advanced solid tumor such as melanoma, head and neck, liver or kidney cancer. The CDR3 DNA reads TGTGCCAGCTCCAAACTAGCGGGAATAACCGGGGAGCTGTTTTTT. Its protein product is CASSKLAGITGELFF.